A single sample gave rise to the 20 T cell receptor beta chains below, sequenced in a study of T cell clusters in autoimmune cytopenias. TRB was amplified from about 260 ng of peripheral blood genomic DNA per sample. TRB rearrangements were amplified by touch-down multiplex PCR with mixed TRB-A/B primers. Each CDR3 protein gets one entry in TCRdb, which reprocessed the multiplex PCR reads and gives no DNA. The table lists 2,500 to 3,000 distinct CDR3 sequences. The sequenced sample was peripheral blood. The receptors here all came from a human donor with an autoimmune cytopenia or autoimmune hepatitis (not recorded which).

This clonotype is deemed medium-sized by its frequency. The chain recombines TRBV5-5 with TRBJ2-1; TCRdb outputs TRBD1, but without DNA this stays unchecked. Germline values: CDR1 SGHKS, CDR2 YYEKEE (reference sequence). The CDR3 totals 15 residues. CDR3: CASSLDPGLVNEQFF.

By frequency, this clonotype is medium-sized. The chain joins TRBV12-3 or TRBV12-4 to TRBJ2-1; with no DNA, the TCRdb D assignment of TRBD1 cannot be verified. The CDR3 consists of 13 residues. The CDR3 spells CASSGQGRNEQFF.

This clonotype is identified as medium-sized (0.01 to 0.1%) from frequency. The chain has TRBV14 and TRBJ1-2. CDR1 is SGHDN, CDR2 FVKESK, per germline. The CDR3 length is 13 residues. The CDR3 loop is CASSQDRDYGYTF.

By frequency, this clonotype registers large. This chain uses TRBV27 with TRBJ1-5; the TCRdb D gene call, TRBD1, has no DNA to confirm it. CDR1 and CDR2 (germline): MNHEY, SMNVEV (reference sequence). This CDR3 is 14 amino acids long. CDR3 amino acids: CASSTTGGHQPQHF.

Considering frequency, this clonotype is medium-sized. V is TRBV12-3 or TRBV12-4 and J is TRBJ2-2. The CDR3 covers 13 residues. The CDR3: CASSQLNTGELFF.

According to its frequency, this clonotype is medium-sized. The V and J genes are TRBV7-2 and TRBJ2-1; TCRdb's D call of TRBD1 is untestable without DNA. Germline CDR1 reads SGHTA; CDR2 reads FQGNSA. The CDR3 consists of 17 residues. CDR3: CASSLTSGRPTYNEQFF.

The chain uses TRBV20-1 and TRBJ2-3; TCRdb picks TRBD2, but there is no DNA to check that call. The CDR3 length is 14 residues. Per the germline V gene, CDR1 is DFQATT and CDR2 is SNEGSKA (reference sequence). The CDR3 protein is CSARLAGGTDTQYF.

This clonotype is labeled medium-sized based on frequency. The chain links TRBV19 to TRBJ1-6; TCRdb names TRBD1, which stays unverified in the absence of DNA. Germline values: CDR1 LNHDA, CDR2 SQIVND (reference sequence). The CDR3 sequence is 14 residues long. This chain's CDR3 is CASSNRDHNSPLHF.

The V gene is TRBV24-1, the J gene TRBJ1-1; TCRdb gives TRBD1 as the D gene, but with no DNA this cannot be confirmed. Germline loops: CDR1 KGHDR, CDR2 SFDVKD. The CDR3 covers 18 residues. CDR3 sequence: CATSDLLPGTGENTEAFF.

J is TRBJ2-1 and V is TRBV2; as DNA is missing, the TRBD2 call by TCRdb cannot be tested. This CDR3 is 16 amino acids long. Germline V gene data show CDR1 as SNHLY and CDR2 as FYNNEI. The CDR3 protein is CASTRLAGASYNEQFF. Drawing the rest from reference TRBV2 and TRBJ2-1, the complete variable domain is EPEVTQTPSHQVTQMGQEVILRCVPISNHLYFYWYRQILGQKVEFLVSFYNNEISEKSEIFDDQFSVERPDGSNFTLKIRSTKLEDSAMYFCASTRLAGASYNEQFFGPGTRLTVL.

By frequency, this clonotype registers medium-sized. The chain uses TRBV5-6 and TRBJ1-1; TCRdb lists TRBD1, though no DNA is available to test this call. Germline lookup yields CDR1 SGHDT and CDR2 YYEEEE. The CDR3 has 13 residues. CDR3 sequence reads: CASRPTGGAGTFF.

The CDR3 loop is CASSPNRGELFF. The chain joins TRBV4-1 to TRBJ2-2. Looked up from germline, CDR1 is MGHRA and CDR2 is YSYEKL. The CDR3 is 12 amino acids.

J is TRBJ1-1 and V is TRBV7-9. CDR3 size: 13 residues. Germline values: CDR1 SEHNR, CDR2 FQNEAQ (reference sequence). This CDR3 reads CASSSDLGTEAFF. Combining the CDR3 with reference TRBV7-9 and TRBJ1-1 gives the whole variable domain DTGVSQNPRHKITKRGQNVTFRCDPISEHNRLYWYRQTLGQGPEFLTYFQNEAQLEKSRLLSDRFSAERPKGSFSTLEIQRTEQGDSAMYLCASSSDLGTEAFFGQGTRLTVV.

Frequency places this clonotype as large. The chain recombines TRBV6-5 with TRBJ2-3; TCRdb's D gene call, TRBD1, goes unchecked for lack of DNA. Germline-derived CDR1 and CDR2 are MNHEY and SVGAGI. This CDR3 region has 14 residues. CDR3 in amino acids: CASSNPSGTNTQYF.

This clonotype is classed as medium-sized by frequency. The J gene is TRBJ2-1, the V gene TRBV10-3; the D call of TRBD2 rests on TCRdb alone, since no DNA is present to check it. The CDR3 loop spans 15 amino acids. CDR1 is ENHRY, CDR2 SYGVKD, per germline. The CDR3 sequence is CAIGETSGGAHEQFF.

This clonotype is large (0.1 to 1%) by frequency. The chain carries TRBV24-1 and TRBJ2-2; TCRdb designates TRBD1, a call that cannot be tested without DNA. The CDR3 is made up of 17 amino acids. Germline-derived CDR1 and CDR2 are KGHDR and SFDVKD. The CDR3 loop reads CATSDLYGGVNTGELFF.

By frequency, this clonotype is medium-sized. The chain combines TRBV6-4 with TRBJ2-1; TCRdb's D call, TRBD2, is unchecked because there is no DNA. The CDR3 spans 14 residues. Germline-derived CDR1 and CDR2 are MRHNA and SNTAGT. CDR3: CASSASGEYNEQFF.

This clonotype is labeled medium-sized based on frequency. This chain links TRBV27 with TRBJ1-5. Germline V CDR1 and CDR2: MNHEY, SMNVEV (reference sequence). The CDR3 runs 13 residues. CDR3 sequence: CASSLSRVQPQHF.

CDR3 sequence reads: CATSDSGESTWDQPQHF. V usage is TRBV24-1 and J usage is TRBJ1-5; TCRdb names TRBD1, which stays unverified in the absence of DNA. The CDR3 loop spans 17 amino acids. The germline gives CDR1 KGHDR, CDR2 SFDVKD.

By frequency, this clonotype is medium-sized (0.01 to 0.1%). The chain carries TRBV18 and TRBJ1-1. CDR1 and CDR2 (germline): KGHSH, LQKENI. The CDR3 covers 15 residues. This CDR3 is CASSPPRVGNTEAFF.